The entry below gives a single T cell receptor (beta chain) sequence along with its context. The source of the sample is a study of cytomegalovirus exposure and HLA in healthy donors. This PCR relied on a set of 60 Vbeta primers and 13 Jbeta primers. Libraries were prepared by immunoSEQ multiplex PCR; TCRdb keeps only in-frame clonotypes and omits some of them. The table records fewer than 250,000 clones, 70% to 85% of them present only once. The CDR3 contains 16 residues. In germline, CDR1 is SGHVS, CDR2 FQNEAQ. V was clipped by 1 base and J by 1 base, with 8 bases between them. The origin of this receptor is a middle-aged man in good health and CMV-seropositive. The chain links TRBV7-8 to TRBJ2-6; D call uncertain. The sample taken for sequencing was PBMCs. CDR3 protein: CASSLVRMSGANVLTF. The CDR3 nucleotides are TGTGCCAGCAGCTTAGTGAGGATGTCTGGGGCCAACGTCCTGACTTTC.